This TCR beta chain was sequenced during a study of naive and memory T cell subsets. The study's findings and limits: Naive repertoires, especially CD8, held a few larger clonotypes, possibly memory cells re-expressing CD45RA. Clonotypes are single alpha or beta chains, not paired receptors.

This clonotype was seen a handful of times. Antigen unknown. Trimming cost V 8 bases and J 7 bases; bases outside gene matches: 4. CDR3 length: 12 residues. CDR1 and CDR2 (germline): MDHEN, SYDVKM. Four subsets defined by CD45RA and CD27 were sorted after CD3, CD4, CD8 and live/dead staining. Two oligonucleotides, mixed equimolar, formed the beta constant-region primer covering TRBC1 and TRBC2. Nested alpha and beta constant-region primers with the SP2 primer drove four PCR rounds on ligated cDNA. The cDNA 3' end received a ligated single-stranded oligonucleotide carrying the SP2 primer and a 12-nucleotide UMI. Via MiXCR, TCRdb re-called the UMI-ligation and nested PCR reads, giving one row per CDR3 protein. Among roughly 92,000 distinct CDR3 sequences listed, around 11% were seen once.

The V call is TRBV28, the J call TRBJ2-4, with 8 bases that match TRBD1. The sequenced sample was naive CD4+ T cells from blood. This TCR was sampled from a human donor in good health. CDR3 sequence (DNA): TGTGCCAGCGTGGACAGGGTGAACATTCAGTACTTC. Amino acids: CASVDRVNIQYF.